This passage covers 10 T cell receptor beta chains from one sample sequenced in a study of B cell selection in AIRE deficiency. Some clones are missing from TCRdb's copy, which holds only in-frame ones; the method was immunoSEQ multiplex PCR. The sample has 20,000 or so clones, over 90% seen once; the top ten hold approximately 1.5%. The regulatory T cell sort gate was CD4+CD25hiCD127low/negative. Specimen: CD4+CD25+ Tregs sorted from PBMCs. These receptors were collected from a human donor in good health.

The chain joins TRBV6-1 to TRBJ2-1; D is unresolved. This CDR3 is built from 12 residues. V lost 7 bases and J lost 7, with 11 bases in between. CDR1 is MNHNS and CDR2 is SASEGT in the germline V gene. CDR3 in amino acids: CASTKFRNEQFF. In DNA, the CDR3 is TGTGCCAGCACGAAGTTTCGGAATGAGCAGTTCTTC.

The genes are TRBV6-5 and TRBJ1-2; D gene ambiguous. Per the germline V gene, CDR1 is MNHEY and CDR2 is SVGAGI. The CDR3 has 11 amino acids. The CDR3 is CASRGVYGYTF. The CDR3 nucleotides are TGTGCTTCCCGGGGAGTCTATGGCTACACCTTC.

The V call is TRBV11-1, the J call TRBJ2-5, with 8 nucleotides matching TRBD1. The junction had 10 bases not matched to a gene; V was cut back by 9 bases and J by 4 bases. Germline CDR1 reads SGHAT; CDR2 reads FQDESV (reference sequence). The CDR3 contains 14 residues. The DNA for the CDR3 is TGTGCCAGTAGAAAACAGGGGGTACCAGAGACCCAGTACTTC. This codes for CASRKQGVPETQYF.

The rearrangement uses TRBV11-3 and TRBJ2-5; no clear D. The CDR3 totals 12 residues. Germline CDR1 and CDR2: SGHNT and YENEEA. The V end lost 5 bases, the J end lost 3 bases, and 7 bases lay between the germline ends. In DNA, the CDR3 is TGTGCCAGCAGCGGCTGGGAAGAGACCCAGTACTTC. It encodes CASSGWEETQYF.

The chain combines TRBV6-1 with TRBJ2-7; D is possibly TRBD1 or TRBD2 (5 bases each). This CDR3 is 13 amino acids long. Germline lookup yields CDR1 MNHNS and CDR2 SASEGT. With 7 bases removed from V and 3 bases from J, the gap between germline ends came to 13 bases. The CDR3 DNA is TGTGCCAGCAACGCCGGGACGGACTACGAGCAGTACTTC. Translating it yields CASNAGTDYEQYF.

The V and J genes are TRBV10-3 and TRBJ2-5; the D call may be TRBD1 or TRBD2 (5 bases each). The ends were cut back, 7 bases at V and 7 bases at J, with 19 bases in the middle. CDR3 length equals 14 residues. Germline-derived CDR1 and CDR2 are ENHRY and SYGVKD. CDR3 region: CAINRGTDARTQYF. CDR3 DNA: TGTGCCATCAACCGAGGGACGGACGCCAGGACCCAGTACTTC.

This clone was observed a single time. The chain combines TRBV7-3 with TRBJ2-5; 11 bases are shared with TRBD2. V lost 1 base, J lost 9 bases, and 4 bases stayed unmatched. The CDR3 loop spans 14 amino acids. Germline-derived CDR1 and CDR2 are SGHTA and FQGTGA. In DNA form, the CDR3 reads TGTGCCAGCAGCTTAATTGCTAGCGGGAGGCCCCAGTACTTC. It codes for CASSLIASGRPQYF.

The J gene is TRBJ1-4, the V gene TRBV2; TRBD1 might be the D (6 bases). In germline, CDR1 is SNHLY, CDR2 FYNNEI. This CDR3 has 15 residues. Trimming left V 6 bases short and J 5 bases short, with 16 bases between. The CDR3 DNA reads TGTGCCAGCAGGTTTCCAGGGACACCAAATGAAAAACTGTTTTTT. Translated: CASRFPGTPNEKLFF.

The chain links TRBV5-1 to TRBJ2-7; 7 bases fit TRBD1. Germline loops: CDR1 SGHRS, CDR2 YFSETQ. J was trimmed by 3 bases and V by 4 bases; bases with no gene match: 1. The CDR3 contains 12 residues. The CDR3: CASSDRDYEQYF. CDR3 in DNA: TGCGCCAGCAGCGACAGGGACTACGAGCAGTACTTC.

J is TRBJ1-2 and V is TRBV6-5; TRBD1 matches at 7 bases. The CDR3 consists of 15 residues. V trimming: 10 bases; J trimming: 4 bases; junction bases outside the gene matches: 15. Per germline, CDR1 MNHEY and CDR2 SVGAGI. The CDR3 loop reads CAIRDRFSWGYGYTF. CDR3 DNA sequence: TGTGCCATCCGGGACAGATTCTCCTGGGGCTATGGCTACACCTTC.